What follows is one TCR beta chain and its context. Its antigen remains unknown. TCRdb re-analysed the 5' RACE reads in MiXCR, keeping a single row per CDR3 protein. The data hold roughly 720,000 distinct CDR3 sequences, with about 20% observed a single time. This entry belongs to a study of identical twins. This CDR3 has 15 residues. V lost 3 bases and J lost 6; bases outside the gene matches: 8. CDR1 SGHVS and CDR2 FNYEAQ come from the germline V gene. Findings and caveats of the study: Within monozygotic twins, out-of-frame TCR alpha sharing was underestimated by the models. Twins shared out-of-frame alpha sequences with excess low generation probability.

The same specimen was also included in a second study, on T cells expressing NK-cell markers. That study adds: There were seven HCMV-seropositive donors and one seronegative donor among the eight sequenced. Of the CD8+ T cells in 5 to 7 donors, roughly 1.0-7.5% belonged to dominant NKG2C+ clonotypes.

The sample taken for sequencing was PBMCs. The chain links TRBV7-6 to TRBJ2-7; TRBD2 agrees at 10 bases. This sequence originates from a woman aged 18-29 years in good health. The CDR3: CASSFPASGSPEQYF. The CDR3 DNA reads TGTGCCAGCAGCTTCCCGGCTAGCGGGAGCCCCGAGCAGTACTTC.